This T cell receptor (beta chain) is drawn from a study of OX40 agonist ivuxolimab in advanced cancers. At the level of the study: Dose-escalation subjects each had hepatocellular carcinoma, melanoma, renal cell or head and neck cancer. From 23 to 79 years was the age range, with a mean of around 60 years, and over 70% were male. General observations from the study: Nonresponders included some who also had low normalized T-cell clonal expansion.

On this clone: Antigen unknown.

Measured with immunoSEQ multiplex PCR; TCRdb has only the in-frame clones, and not every one. Found here are about 23,000 clones, over 60% of them singletons; the top ten hold 15% to 20%. CDR3 length: 15 residues. CDR1 and CDR2 from the germline V gene are KGHSH and LQKENI. V lost 5 bases and J lost 4; bases outside the gene matches: 8. Samples of blood were obtained at baseline, on cycle 4 day 1, and on cycle 7 day 1. The J gene is TRBJ2-3, the V gene TRBV18; 8 bases map to TRBD1. The receptor comes from an adult with an advanced solid tumor such as melanoma, head and neck, liver or kidney cancer. The sample was CD4+ or CD8+ T cells sorted from blood, taken in a trial of the OX40 agonist ivuxolimab. The DNA for the CDR3 is TGTGCCAGCTCATTTCGACAGGGGTGGCCAGATACGCAGTATTTT. Translating gives CASSFRQGWPDTQYF.